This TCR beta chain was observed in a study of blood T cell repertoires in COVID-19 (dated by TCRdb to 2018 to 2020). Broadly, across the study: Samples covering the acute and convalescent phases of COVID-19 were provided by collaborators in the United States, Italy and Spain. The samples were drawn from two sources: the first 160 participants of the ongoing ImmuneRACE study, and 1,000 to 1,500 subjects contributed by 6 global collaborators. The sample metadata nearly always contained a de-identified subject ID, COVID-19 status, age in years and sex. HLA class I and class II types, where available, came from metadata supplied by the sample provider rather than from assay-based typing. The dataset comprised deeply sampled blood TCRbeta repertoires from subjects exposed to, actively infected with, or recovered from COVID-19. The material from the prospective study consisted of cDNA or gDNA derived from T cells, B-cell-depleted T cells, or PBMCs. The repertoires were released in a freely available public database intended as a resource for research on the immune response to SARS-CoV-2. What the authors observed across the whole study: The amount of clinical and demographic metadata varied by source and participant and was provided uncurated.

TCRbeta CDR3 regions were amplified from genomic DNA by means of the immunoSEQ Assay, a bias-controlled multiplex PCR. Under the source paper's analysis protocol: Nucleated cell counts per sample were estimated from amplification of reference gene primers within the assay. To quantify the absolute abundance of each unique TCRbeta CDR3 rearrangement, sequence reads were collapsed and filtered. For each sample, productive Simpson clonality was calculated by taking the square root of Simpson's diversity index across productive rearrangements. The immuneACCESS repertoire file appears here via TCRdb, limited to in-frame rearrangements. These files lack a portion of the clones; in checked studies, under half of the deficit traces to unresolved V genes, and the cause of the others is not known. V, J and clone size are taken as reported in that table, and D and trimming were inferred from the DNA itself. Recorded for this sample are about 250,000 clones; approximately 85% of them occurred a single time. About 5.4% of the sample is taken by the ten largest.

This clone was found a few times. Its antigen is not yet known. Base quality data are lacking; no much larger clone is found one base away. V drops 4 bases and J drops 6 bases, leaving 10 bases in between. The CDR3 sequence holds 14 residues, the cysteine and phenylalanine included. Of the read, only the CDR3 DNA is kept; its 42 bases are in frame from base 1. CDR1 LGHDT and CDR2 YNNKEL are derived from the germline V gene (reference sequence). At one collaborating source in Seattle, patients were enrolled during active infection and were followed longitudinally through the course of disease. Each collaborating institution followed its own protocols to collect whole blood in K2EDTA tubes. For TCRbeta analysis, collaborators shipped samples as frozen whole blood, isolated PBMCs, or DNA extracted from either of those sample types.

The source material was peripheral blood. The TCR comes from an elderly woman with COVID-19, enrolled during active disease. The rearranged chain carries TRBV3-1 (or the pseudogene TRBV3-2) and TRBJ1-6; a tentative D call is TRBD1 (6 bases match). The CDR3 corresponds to CASSPGAGNSPLHF. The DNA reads TGTGCCAGCAGCCCAGGGGCGGGTAATTCACCCCTCCACTTT.